These 18 T cell receptor beta chains were sequenced from one sample in a study of blood T cells in healthy people across ages. Combining a sample-barcoded 5' primer with a J-beta primer mix, a second PCR ran for roughly 7 to 11 cycles. TCRdb used MiXCR to reprocess the 5' RACE reads, holding one entry per CDR3 protein. The data contain about 970,000 distinct CDR3 sequences, roughly half of them singletons. Material for sequencing was blood. The receptor set was obtained from a woman aged 60-75 years in good health.

The CDR3 region is CASSPSSPGTGGGDTQYF. In nucleotides, the CDR3 is TGTGCCAGCTCACCGAGCAGCCCCGGGACAGGGGGAGGAGATACGCAGTATTTT. The genes are TRBV18 and TRBJ2-3; 11 bases align to TRBD1. The CDR3 is 18 amino acids. The V and J ends lost 3 bases and 5 bases, in that order; junction bases with no gene match: 13. CDR1 and CDR2 (germline): KGHSH, LQKENI.

This clonotype was seen at least ten times. The chain uses TRBV7-9 and TRBJ2-5; D gene ambiguous. V dropped 3 bases and J dropped 7 bases, with 12 bases sitting between them. Germline-derived CDR1 and CDR2 are SEHNR and FQNEAQ (reference sequence). The CDR3 extends over 13 amino acids. The CDR3: CASSLDPLRTQYF. DNA for the CDR3: TGTGCCAGCAGCTTGGACCCCCTTAGGACCCAGTACTTC. Full variable domain (missing parts from reference TRBV7-9 and TRBJ2-5): DTGVSQNPRHKITKRGQNVTFRCDPISEHNRLYWYRQTLGQGPEFLTYFQNEAQLEKSRLLSDRFSAERPKGSFSTLEIQRTEQGDSAMYLCASSLDPLRTQYFGPGTRLLVL.

The chain links TRBV24-1 to TRBJ1-2, with D possibly TRBD1 on 5 matching bases. Germline values: CDR1 KGHDR, CDR2 SFDVKD. Deletions cut 4 bases from V and 8 bases from J, with 10 bases between. The CDR3 is made up of 12 amino acids. The CDR3 spells CATSEGARGYTF. The CDR3 DNA reads as TGTGCCACCAGTGAAGGGGCTAGAGGCTACACCTTC.

This chain joins TRBV9 and TRBJ1-6; a possible D gene is TRBD1 (5 bases). V lost 1 base and J lost 10, with 15 bases in between. Germline CDR1 SGDLS, CDR2 YYNGEE. The CDR3 runs to 15 residues. CDR3 region: CASSVRSGLGSPLHF. The CDR3 nucleotides are TGTGCCAGCAGCGTAAGGTCAGGGCTGGGCTCACCCCTCCACTTT.

This chain uses TRBV12-3 or TRBV12-4 with TRBJ2-2, with D uncertain. The V and J ends lost 7 bases and 5 bases respectively, with 5 bases between them. This CDR3 has 11 residues. The chain's CDR3 is CASTDTGELFF. CDR3 bases: TGTGCCAGCACCGATACCGGGGAGCTGTTTTTT.

This clonotype has only one observation. This chain joins TRBV20-1 and TRBJ1-1; D ambiguous. The CDR3 length is 8 residues. Germline V gene lookup returns CDR1 DFQATT and CDR2 SNEGSKA (reference sequence). Trimming took 3 bases from V and 9 from J, leaving 2 bases between them. CDR3 loop: CSASQAFF. The CDR3, as DNA: TGCAGTGCTAGTCAAGCTTTCTTT.

This clonotype has a handful of counts. V and J are TRBV28 and TRBJ2-5; D gene uncertain. Germline V gene sequence: CDR1 MDHEN, CDR2 SYDVKM. Trimming took 5 bases from V and 4 from J, leaving 17 bases between them. The CDR3 spans 15 residues. The CDR3 DNA follows: TGTGCCAGCAGTCCCCTGGCAGTCGGCGGAGAGACCCAGTACTTC. This codes for CASSPLAVGGETQYF.

The CDR3 loop is CASGLAGQTYGYTF. The CDR3 DNA reads as TGTGCTAGTGGTTTGGCCGGGCAGACTTATGGCTACACCTTC. The chain uses TRBV12-5 and TRBJ1-2; D remains ambiguous. Germline values: CDR1 LGHNT, CDR2 FRNRAP. The CDR3 is made up of 14 amino acids. Trimming pared 1 base from V and 5 bases from J, leaving 11 bases between.

This clonotype has just a few counts. At one end the junction does not follow the germline gene, possibly because of a read error. The V call is TRBV20-1, the J call TRBJ2-3, with D possibly matching TRBD1 (5 bases). The CDR3 totals 13 residues. Per the germline V gene, CDR1 is DFQATT and CDR2 is SNEGSKA (reference sequence). CDR3 sequence: CSARGFSTDTQYF. CDR3 nucleotide sequence: TGTAGTGCTAGGGGTTTTAGCACAGATACGCAGTATTTT.

The gene calls are TRBV25-1 and TRBJ2-7, with 8 bases aligning to TRBD2. The ends lost 8 bases at V and 6 bases at J; junction bases unmatched: 6. The CDR3 is 12 residues long. CDR1 is MGHDK and CDR2 is SYGVNS in the germline V gene. The CDR3 loop reads CASAGGGPEQYF. For the CDR3, the DNA is TGTGCCAGCGCCGGGGGGGGGCCCGAGCAGTACTTC.

In its sample, this clonotype was seen a few times. V is TRBV7-9 and J is TRBJ2-7; D is uncertain. The CDR3 has 17 residues. Trimming stripped 4 bases from V and 5 bases from J, with 24 bases between. CDR1 and CDR2 (germline): SEHNR, FQNEAQ (reference sequence). The CDR3 DNA reads as TGTGCCAGCAGCTCCTCCCCCCTTGACGTCCACTCGGACGAGCAGTACTTC. Translation gives CASSSSPLDVHSDEQYF.

This clonotype has just one count. The chain uses TRBV9 and TRBJ2-2; D is unclear. CDR1 is SGDLS, CDR2 YYNGEE, per germline. The CDR3 runs to 13 residues. V was pared by 3 bases and J by 6 bases, with 9 bases between. CDR3 protein: CASSAHISGELFF. CDR3 nucleotides: TGTGCCAGCAGCGCCCATATCTCCGGGGAGCTGTTTTTT.

This chain connects TRBV25-1 to TRBJ1-1, with no clear D. V was cut by 4 bases and J by 9 bases, with 6 bases left in between. The CDR3 is 10 amino acids. Germline CDR1 is MGHDK and CDR2 is SYGVNS. The CDR3 DNA reads TGTGCCAGCAGTGGGCCGAAAGCTTTCTTT. Translated: CASSGPKAFF. The full variable domain, with the rest looked up from reference TRBV25-1 and TRBJ1-1, is EADIYQTPRYLVIGTGKKITLECSQTMGHDKMYWYQQDPGMELHLIHYSYGVNSTEKGDLSSESTVSRIRTEHFPLTLESARPSHTSQYLCASSGPKAFFGQGTRLTVV.

The chain couples TRBV6-1 to TRBJ2-7; 8 bases agree with TRBD1. V lost 4 bases and J lost 0; bases outside the gene matches: 5. The CDR3 has 15 residues. CDR1 is MNHNS and CDR2 is SASEGT in the germline V gene. The CDR3 nucleotides read TGTGCCAGCAGTGTAGACAGGGGATTCTCCTACGAGCAGTACTTC. Translation: CASSVDRGFSYEQYF.

The chain couples TRBV5-1 to TRBJ2-3; D perhaps matches TRBD1 (6 bases). This CDR3 contains 15 residues. Trimming pared 0 bases from V and 8 bases from J, leaving 16 bases between. Germline CDR1 and CDR2: SGHRS and YFSETQ. In DNA form, the CDR3 reads TGCGCCAGCAGCTTGGACCTCCAGGGGCCTTCTACGCAGTATTTT. Protein sequence: CASSLDLQGPSTQYF.

The chain couples TRBV5-5 to TRBJ2-3; D not resolved. The CDR3 is made up of 16 amino acids. V dropped 4 bases and J dropped 0 bases, with 15 bases sitting between them. CDR1 and CDR2 from the germline V gene are SGHKS and YYEKEE (reference sequence). CDR3 bases: TGTGCCAGCAGCCCGAGAGACGCTACTAGCACAGATACGCAGTATTTT. Amino acids: CASSPRDATSTDTQYF. The variable domain in full, with the rest retrieved from reference TRBV5-5 and TRBJ2-3, is DAGVTQSPTHLIKTRGQQVTLRCSPISGHKSVSWYQQVLGQGPQFIFQYYEKEERGRGNFPDRFSARQFPNYSSELNVNALLLGDSALYLCASSPRDATSTDTQYFGPGTRLTVL.

The DNA for the CDR3 is TGCAGCGTTGAGATCGGGTCTTCAGGGGCCGAAGTGGATACGCAGTATTTT. This sequence encodes CSVEIGSSGAEVDTQYF. The chain joins TRBV29-1 to TRBJ2-3, with a possible D match to TRBD1 (6 bases). In germline, CDR1 is SQVTM, CDR2 ANQGSEA. With 3 bases removed from V and 6 bases from J, the gap between germline ends came to 25 bases. The CDR3 loop spans 17 amino acids.

This clonotype has just a few counts. The rearrangement joins TRBV7-2 to TRBJ2-7; 8 bases map to TRBD2. The trim removed 3 bases at V and 2 bases at J, leaving 6 bases unmatched. The CDR3 extends over 15 amino acids. The germline V gene encodes CDR1 SGHTA and CDR2 FQGNSA. As DNA, the CDR3 is TGTGCCAGCAGCTTCAGCGGGAGACTTGCCTACGAGCAGTACTTC. Translation gives CASSFSGRLAYEQYF.